Below are 6 T cell receptor beta chains sequenced from a single sample in a study of blood T cell repertoires in COVID-19. TCRdb's table, derived via immunoSEQ multiplex PCR, lists solely in-frame clones and lacks some. The table lists about 120,000 clones, 70% to 85% of them singletons. Specimen: peripheral blood. The source is a man in his sixties or seventies with active or convalescent COVID-19.

The J gene is TRBJ1-2, the V gene TRBV9; the match to TRBD1 covers 9 bases. The germline CDR1 and CDR2 sequences are SGDLS and YYNGEE. V trimming: 3 bases; J trimming: 4 bases; junction bases outside the gene matches: 7. This CDR3 is 15 amino acids long. CDR3 DNA sequence: TGTGCCAGCAGCGAGGGACAGGGTGGGTTCTATGGCTACACCTTC. Protein sequence: CASSEGQGGFYGYTF. Full variable domain (missing parts from reference TRBV9 and TRBJ1-2): DSGVTQTPKHLITATGQRVTLRCSPRSGDLSVYWYQQSLDQGLQFLIQYYNGEERAKGNILERFSAQQFPDLHSELNLSSLELGDSALYFCASSEGQGGFYGYTFGSGTRLTVV.

This clone was seen once. The rearrangement links TRBV19 to TRBJ2-3; no firm D call. With 5 bases removed from V and 1 base from J, the gap between germline ends came to 7 bases. The germline V gene encodes CDR1 LNHDA and CDR2 SQIVND (reference sequence). The CDR3 has 13 amino acids. CDR3 sequence: CASSFRGTDTQYF. CDR3 nucleotides: TGTGCCAGTAGTTTTCGGGGCACAGATACGCAGTATTTT.

The CDR3 is CASSYTRGSNSPLHF. The CDR3, as DNA: TGTGCCAGCAGTTACACGCGGGGTAGTAATTCACCCCTCCACTTT. The chain has TRBV6-5 and TRBJ1-6; no reliable D call. The CDR3 is 15 amino acids. Germline assignment: CDR1 MNHEY and CDR2 SVGAGI. V shed 2 bases and J shed 6 bases, with 11 bases lying between them.

The J gene is TRBJ1-3, the V gene TRBV3-1 (or the pseudogene TRBV3-2); D uncertain. CDR1 LGHDT and CDR2 YNNKEL come from the germline V gene (reference sequence). CDR3 size: 15 residues. With 1 base removed from V and 5 bases from J, the gap between germline ends came to 12 bases. Here the CDR3 DNA reads TGTGCCAGCAGCCAAGTAACAACGTCTCGAAACACCATATATTTT. Translated: CASSQVTTSRNTIYF.

For this clone: The sample has other DNA sequences that encode this CDR3 too. The chain uses TRBV12-3 or TRBV12-4 and TRBJ2-7, with 7 bases lining up with TRBD1. The CDR3 extends over 13 amino acids. V lost 5 bases, J lost 3 bases, and 4 bases stayed unmatched. Here the CDR3 reads CASSPGQNYEQYF. In nucleotides, the CDR3 is TGTGCCAGCAGTCCGGGACAGAACTACGAGCAGTACTTC.

The gene calls are TRBV9 and TRBJ1-1; no reliable D call. Germline V gives CDR1 SGDLS, CDR2 YYNGEE. V was clipped by 0 bases and J by 2 bases, with 14 bases between them. The CDR3 covers 16 residues. CDR3 residues: CASSVARPLKNTEAFF. In nucleotides, the CDR3 is TGTGCCAGCAGCGTAGCTAGACCGCTTAAAAACACTGAAGCTTTCTTT.